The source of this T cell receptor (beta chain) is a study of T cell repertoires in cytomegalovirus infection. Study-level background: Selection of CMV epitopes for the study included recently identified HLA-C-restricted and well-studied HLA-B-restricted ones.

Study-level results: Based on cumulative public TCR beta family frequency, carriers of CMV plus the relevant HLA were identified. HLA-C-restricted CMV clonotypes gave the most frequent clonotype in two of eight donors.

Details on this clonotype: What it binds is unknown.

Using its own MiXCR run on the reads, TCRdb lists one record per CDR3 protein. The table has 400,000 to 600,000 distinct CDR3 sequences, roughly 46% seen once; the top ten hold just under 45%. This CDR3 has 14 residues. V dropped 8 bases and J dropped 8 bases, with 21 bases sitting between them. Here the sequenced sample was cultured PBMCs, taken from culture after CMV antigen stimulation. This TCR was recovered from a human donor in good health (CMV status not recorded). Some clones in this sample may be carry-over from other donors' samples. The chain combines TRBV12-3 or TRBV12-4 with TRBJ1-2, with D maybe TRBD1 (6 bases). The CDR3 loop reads CASVSGQLGRGYTF. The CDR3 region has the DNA TGTGCCAGCGTGTCTGGACAGCTAGGTCGGGGCTACACCTTC.